The sequence of this TCR beta chain was determined in a study of blood T cell repertoires in COVID-19. Participants had their cohort set by participant-reported clinical history. This CDR3 region has 16 residues. Germline assignment: CDR1 SNHLY and CDR2 FYNNEI. Trimming took off 1 base at V and 10 bases at J, with 17 bases between the two ends. Per the original data handling: Reference gene primer amplification gave nucleated cell count estimates. The data were produced by immunoSEQ multiplex PCR, yet TCRdb's version contains in-frame clones alone and is incomplete. The V and J calls and the clone size are those of that table, but D and trimming were determined from the DNA. The sample comprises 150,000 to 200,000 clones, 82% of which are singletons, and roughly 5% rests with the top ten.

The V and J genes are TRBV2 and TRBJ1-6; no clear D. Sequenced material: PBMCs or T cells enriched from blood (not recorded which). This clonotype was sampled from a woman aged 60-75 years with acute COVID-19. CDR3 DNA: TGTGCCAGCAGTGAAGGGGAGATGGGTGTAGGCTCACCCCTCCACTTT. This gives the protein CASSEGEMGVGSPLHF.